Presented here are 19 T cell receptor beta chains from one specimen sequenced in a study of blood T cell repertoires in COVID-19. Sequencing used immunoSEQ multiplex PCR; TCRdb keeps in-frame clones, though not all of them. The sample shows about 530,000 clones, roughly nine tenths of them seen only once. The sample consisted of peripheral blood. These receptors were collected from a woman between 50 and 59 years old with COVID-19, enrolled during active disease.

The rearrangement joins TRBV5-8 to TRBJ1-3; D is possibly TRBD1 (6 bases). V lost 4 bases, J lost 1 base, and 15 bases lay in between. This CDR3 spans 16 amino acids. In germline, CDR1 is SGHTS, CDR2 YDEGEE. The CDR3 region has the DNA TGTGCCAGCAGCCCGTACGGACAGATATCTGGAAACACCATATATTTT. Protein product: CASSPYGQISGNTIYF.

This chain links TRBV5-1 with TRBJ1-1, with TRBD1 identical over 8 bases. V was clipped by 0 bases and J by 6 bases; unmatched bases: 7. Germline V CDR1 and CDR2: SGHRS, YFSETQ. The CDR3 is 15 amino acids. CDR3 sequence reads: CASSLEGRGHAEAFF. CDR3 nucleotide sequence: TGCGCCAGCAGCTTGGAAGGCAGGGGGCATGCTGAAGCTTTCTTT.

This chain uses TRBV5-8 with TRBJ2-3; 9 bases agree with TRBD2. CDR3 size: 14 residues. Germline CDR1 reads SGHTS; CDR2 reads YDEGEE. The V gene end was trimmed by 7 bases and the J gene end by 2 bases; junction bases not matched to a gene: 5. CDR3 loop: CASGSGGLTDTQYF. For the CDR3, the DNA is TGTGCCAGCGGTAGCGGGGGACTCACAGATACGCAGTATTTT.

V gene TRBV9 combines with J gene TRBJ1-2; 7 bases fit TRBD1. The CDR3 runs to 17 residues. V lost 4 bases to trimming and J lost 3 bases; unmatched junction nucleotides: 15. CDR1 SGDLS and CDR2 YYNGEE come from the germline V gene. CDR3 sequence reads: CASSSTYGTARYYGYTF. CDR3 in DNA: TGTGCCAGCAGCTCAACGTACGGGACAGCACGCTACTATGGCTACACCTTC.

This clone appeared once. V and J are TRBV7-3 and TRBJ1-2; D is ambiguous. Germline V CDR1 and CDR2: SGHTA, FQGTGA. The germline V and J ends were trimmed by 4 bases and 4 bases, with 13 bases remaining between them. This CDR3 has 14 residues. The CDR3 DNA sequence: TGTGCCAGCAGCTCATTCGGCGGAGGCTATGGCTACACCTTC. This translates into CASSSFGGGYGYTF.

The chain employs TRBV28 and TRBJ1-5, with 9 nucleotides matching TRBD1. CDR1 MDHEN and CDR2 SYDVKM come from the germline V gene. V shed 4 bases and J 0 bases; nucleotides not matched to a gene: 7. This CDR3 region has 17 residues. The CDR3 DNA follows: TGTGCCAGCAGTTCACTCCGGACAGGGGTTAGCAATCAGCCCCAGCATTTT. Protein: CASSSLRTGVSNQPQHF. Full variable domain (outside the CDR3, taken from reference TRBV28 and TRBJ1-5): DVKVTQSSRYLVKRTGEKVFLECVQDMDHENMFWYRQDPGLGLRLIYFSYDVKMKEKGDIPEGYSVSREKKERFSLILESASTNQTSMYLCASSSLRTGVSNQPQHFGDGTRLSIL.

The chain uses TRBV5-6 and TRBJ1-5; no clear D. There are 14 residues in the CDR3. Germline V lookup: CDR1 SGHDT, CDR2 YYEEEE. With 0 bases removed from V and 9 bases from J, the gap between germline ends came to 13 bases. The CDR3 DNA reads TGTGCCAGCAGCTTGGGTTCAGGCGCCAGGCCCCAGCATTTT. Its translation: CASSLGSGARPQHF.

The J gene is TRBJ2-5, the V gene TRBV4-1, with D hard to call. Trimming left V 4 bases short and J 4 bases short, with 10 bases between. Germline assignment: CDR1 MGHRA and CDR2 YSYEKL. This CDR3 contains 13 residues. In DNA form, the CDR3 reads TGCGCCAGCAGCCTACGGGTATTAGAGACCCAGTACTTC. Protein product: CASSLRVLETQYF.

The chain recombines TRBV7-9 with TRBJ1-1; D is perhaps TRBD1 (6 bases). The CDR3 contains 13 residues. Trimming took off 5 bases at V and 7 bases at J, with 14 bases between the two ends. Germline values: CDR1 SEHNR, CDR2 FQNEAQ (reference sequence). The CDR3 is CASSPDRPDEAFF. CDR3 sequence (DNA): TGTGCCAGCAGCCCAGACAGGCCCGATGAAGCTTTCTTT.

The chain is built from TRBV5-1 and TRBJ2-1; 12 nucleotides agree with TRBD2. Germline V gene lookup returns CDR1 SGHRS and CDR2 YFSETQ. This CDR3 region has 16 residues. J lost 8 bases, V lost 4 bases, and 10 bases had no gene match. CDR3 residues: CASSLLLAGGEDEQFF. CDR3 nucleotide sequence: TGCGCCAGCAGCCTCCTACTAGCGGGGGGAGAGGATGAGCAGTTCTTC.

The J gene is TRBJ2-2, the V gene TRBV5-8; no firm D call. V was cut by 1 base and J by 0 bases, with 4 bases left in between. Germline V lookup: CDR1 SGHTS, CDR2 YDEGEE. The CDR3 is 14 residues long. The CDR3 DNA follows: TGTGCCAGCAGCTTGACAGCGAACACCGGGGAGCTGTTTTTT. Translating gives CASSLTANTGELFF.

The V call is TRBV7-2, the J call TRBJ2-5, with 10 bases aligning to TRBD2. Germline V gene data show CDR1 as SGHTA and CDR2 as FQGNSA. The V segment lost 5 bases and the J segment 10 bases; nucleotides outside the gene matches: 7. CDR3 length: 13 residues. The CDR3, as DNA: TGTGCCAGCAGCCCAGAACAGCGGGGGGGCCAGTACTTC. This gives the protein CASSPEQRGGQYF. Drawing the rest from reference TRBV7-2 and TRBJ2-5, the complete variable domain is GAGVSQSPSNKVTEKGKDVELRCDPISGHTALYWYRQSLGQGLEFLIYFQGNSAPDKSGLPSDRFSAERTGGSVSTLTIQRTQQEDSAVYLCASSPEQRGGQYFGPGTRLLVL.

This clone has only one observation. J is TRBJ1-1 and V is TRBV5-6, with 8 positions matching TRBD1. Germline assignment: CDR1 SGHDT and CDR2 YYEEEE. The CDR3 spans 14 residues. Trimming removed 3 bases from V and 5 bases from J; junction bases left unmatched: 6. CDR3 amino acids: CASSSRTGWTEAFF. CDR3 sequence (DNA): TGTGCCAGCAGCTCACGGACAGGGTGGACTGAAGCTTTCTTT.

The CDR3 DNA follows: TGTGCCTGGAGTGTGGGGACAGGGAACACTGAAGCTTTCTTT. The encoded protein is CAWSVGTGNTEAFF. V gene TRBV30 combines with J gene TRBJ1-1; 8 nucleotides line up with TRBD1. The germline CDR1 and CDR2 sequences are GTSNPN and SVGIG (reference sequence). There are 14 residues in the CDR3. The V segment lost 0 bases and the J segment 1 base; nucleotides outside the gene matches: 1.

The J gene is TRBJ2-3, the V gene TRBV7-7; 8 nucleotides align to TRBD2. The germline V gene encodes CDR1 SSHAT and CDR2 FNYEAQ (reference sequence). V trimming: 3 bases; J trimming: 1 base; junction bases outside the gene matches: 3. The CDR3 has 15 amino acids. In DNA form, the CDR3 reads TGTGCCAGCAGCTTTCAAGCGGGAGGCACAGATACGCAGTATTTT. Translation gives CASSFQAGGTDTQYF.

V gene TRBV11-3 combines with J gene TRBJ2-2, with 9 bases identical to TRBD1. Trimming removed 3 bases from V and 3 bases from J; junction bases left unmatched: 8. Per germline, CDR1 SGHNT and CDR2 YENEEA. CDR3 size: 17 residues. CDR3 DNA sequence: TGTGCCAGCAGCTTTAGAGGACAGGGGCAACACACCGGGGAGCTGTTTTTT. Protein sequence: CASSFRGQGQHTGELFF.

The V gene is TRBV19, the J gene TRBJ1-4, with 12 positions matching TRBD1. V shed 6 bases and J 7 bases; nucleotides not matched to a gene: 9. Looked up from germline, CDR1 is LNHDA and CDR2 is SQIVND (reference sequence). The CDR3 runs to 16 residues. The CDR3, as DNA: TGTGCCAGTAGGCCGGGGACAGGGGGCATAGGTGAAAAACTGTTTTTT. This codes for CASRPGTGGIGEKLFF. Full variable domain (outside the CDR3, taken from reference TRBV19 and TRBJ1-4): DGGITQSPKYLFRKEGQNVTLSCEQNLNHDAMYWYRQDPGQGLRLIYYSQIVNDFQKGDIAEGYSVSREKKESFPLTVTSAQKNPTAFYLCASRPGTGGIGEKLFFGSGTQLSVL.

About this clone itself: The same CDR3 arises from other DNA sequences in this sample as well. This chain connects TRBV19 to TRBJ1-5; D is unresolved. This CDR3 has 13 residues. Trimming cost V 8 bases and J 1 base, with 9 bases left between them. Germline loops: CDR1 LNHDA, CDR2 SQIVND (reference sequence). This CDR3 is CASRGVSNQPQHF. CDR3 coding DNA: TGTGCCAGTCGCGGGGTAAGCAATCAGCCCCAGCATTTT.

The CDR3: CSASTGFGDEKLFF. The CDR3 DNA reads TGCAGTGCTAGTACGGGGTTTGGGGATGAAAAACTGTTTTTT. The gene calls are TRBV20-1 and TRBJ1-4; the D is unclear. Trimming took 3 bases from V and 6 from J, leaving 14 bases between them. The CDR3 covers 14 residues. CDR1 and CDR2 (germline): DFQATT, SNEGSKA (reference sequence).